The source of this T cell receptor (beta chain) is a study of radiation and T cells in renal cell carcinoma. Study-level background: Nephrectomy followed 15 Gy stereotactic body radiation by 4 weeks.

Only in-frame clones appear in the TCRdb table, and some are missing; sequencing was by immunoSEQ multiplex PCR. The sample shows 110,000 to 150,000 clones, 70% to 90% of them seen only once. Time point specified: baseline pretreatment blood. Sample treatment: 15 Gy SBRT to primary tumor, nephrectomy 4 weeks later. The patient's renal cell carcinoma had clear cell pathology. Germline lookup yields CDR1 KGHSH and CDR2 LQKENI. V shed 0 bases and J shed 4 bases, with 9 bases lying between them. The CDR3 is made up of 14 amino acids. Note on this clone: Its antigen is currently unknown.

Study results and limitations: Baseline intratumoral clonotype presence is unknown without pretreatment biopsies.

The sample was blood, taken from a patient whose treatment included radiotherapy and nephrectomy. The clonotype originates from a woman between 45 and 60 years old with renal cell carcinoma. This chain joins TRBV18 and TRBJ1-1; D call uncertain. DNA of the CDR3: TGTGCCAGCTCACCACCGGTGGTGAGCACTGAAGCTTTCTTT. Its protein product is CASSPPVVSTEAFF.